This T cell receptor (beta chain) stems from a study of CD8 T cells in ankylosing spondylitis. Study outcomes and limitations: Existing reports had already noted some motif variants in reactive arthritis synovial fluid and blood. Among TCR beta sequences, a motif of under ten highly homologous variants appeared characteristic of ankylosing spondylitis blood. Disease-linked clones reportedly concentrated significantly in matched ankylosing spondylitis synovial fluid.

A remark on this clonotype: Its antigen is unknown.

The CDR3 sequence is 14 residues long. Trimming took off 1 base at V and 3 bases at J, with 10 bases between the two ends. CDR1 and CDR2 (germline): LGHDT, YNNKEL (reference sequence). By quantitative 5'-RACE with molecular barcodes, the TCR beta libraries were made. TCRdb re-called the 5' RACE reads through MiXCR, storing one row per CDR3 protein. Here the sample spans about 390,000 distinct CDR3 sequences, about 20% being singletons. The sample consisted of blood, either unsorted or a sorted T cell fraction (not recorded which). The V call is TRBV3-1, the J call TRBJ2-7; D perhaps matches TRBD2 (6 bases). The source of this sequence is a male donor with ankylosing spondylitis. The CDR3 is CASSQGAEGYEQYF. CDR3 in DNA: TGTGCCAGCAGCCAAGGTGCGGAGGGCTACGAGCAGTACTTC.